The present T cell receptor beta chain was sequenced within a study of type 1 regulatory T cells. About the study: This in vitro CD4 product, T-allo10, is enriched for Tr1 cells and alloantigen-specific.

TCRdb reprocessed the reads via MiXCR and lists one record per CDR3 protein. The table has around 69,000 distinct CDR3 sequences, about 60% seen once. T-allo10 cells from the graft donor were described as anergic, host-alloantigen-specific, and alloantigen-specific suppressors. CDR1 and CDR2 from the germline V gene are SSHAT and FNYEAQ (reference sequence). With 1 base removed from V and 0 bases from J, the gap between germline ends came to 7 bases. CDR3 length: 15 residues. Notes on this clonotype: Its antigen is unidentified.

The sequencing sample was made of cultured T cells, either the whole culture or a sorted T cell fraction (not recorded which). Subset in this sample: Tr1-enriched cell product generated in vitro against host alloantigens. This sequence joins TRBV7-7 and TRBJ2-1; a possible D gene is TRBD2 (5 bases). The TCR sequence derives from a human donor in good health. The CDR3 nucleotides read TGTGCCAGCAGCTTAGGCCGGGACTCCTACAATGAGCAGTTCTTC. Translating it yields CASSLGRDSYNEQFF.